Each of the 29 T cell receptor beta chains below was sequenced from the same sample in a study of control samples from healthy donors and cancer patients. Repertoires were generated with immunoSEQ multiplex PCR, while TCRdb's copy carries only in-frame clones and drops some. The sample yields under 200,000 clones, around 95% seen once. The specimen was blood. These receptors all stem from a woman aged 40 to 49 in good health.

This chain uses TRBV4-2 with TRBJ2-7, with TRBD1 matching over 10 bases. The CDR3 spans 16 residues. CDR1 is LGHNA and CDR2 is YNFKEQ in the germline V gene. Losses at the gene ends were 3 bases for V and 5 bases for J; bases not matched to a gene: 10. CDR3 bases: TGTGCCAGCAGCCATTATAGGACAGGGGGATGGAACGAGCAGTACTTC. Translation gives CASSHYRTGGWNEQYF.

V usage is TRBV7-3 and J usage is TRBJ2-1, with a possible D match to TRBD1 (7 bases). V was shortened by 0 bases and J by 9 bases, with 15 bases between the two germline ends. The length of the CDR3 is 15 residues. Germline CDR1 is SGHTA and CDR2 is FQGTGA. The CDR3 nucleotides read TGTGCCAGCAGCTTAACGGGCCAGGGGGGCAGTGAGCAGTTCTTC. This gives the protein CASSLTGQGGSEQFF. Full variable domain (outside the CDR3, taken from reference TRBV7-3 and TRBJ2-1): GAGVSQTPSNKVTEKGKYVELRCDPISGHTALYWYRQSLGQGPEFLIYFQGTGAADDSGLPNDRFFAVRPEGSVSTLKIQRTERGDSAVYLCASSLTGQGGSEQFFGPGTRLTVL.

The CDR3 loop is CASSPRGGRAVTGELFF. CDR3 DNA: TGTGCCAGTAGTCCGAGGGGAGGGAGGGCCGTCACCGGGGAGCTGTTTTTT. This chain links TRBV19 with TRBJ2-2; TRBD2 aligns across 7 bases. CDR1 and CDR2 (germline): LNHDA, SQIVND (reference sequence). V was pared by 5 bases and J by 4 bases, with 13 bases of the junction left unmatched. The CDR3 has 17 residues.

The chain has TRBV7-2 and TRBJ2-1; 8 bases map to TRBD2. The J segment lost 3 bases and the V segment lost 8 bases, leaving 6 bases of the junction unmatched. CDR1 is SGHTA and CDR2 is FQGNSA in the germline V gene. The CDR3 has 14 residues. CDR3 loop: CASGGSGDYNEQFF. CDR3 in DNA: TGTGCCAGCGGTGGTAGCGGGGACTACAATGAGCAGTTCTTC.

The chain combines TRBV6-2 or TRBV6-3 with TRBJ2-7, with TRBD2 matching over 14 bases. V dropped 6 bases and J dropped 5; count of bases not matched to a gene: 9. Germline V gives CDR1 MNHEY, CDR2 SVGEGT. This CDR3 contains 16 residues. The CDR3 protein is CASSPGLAGVGDEQYF. The CDR3 DNA follows: TGTGCCAGCAGCCCGGGACTAGCGGGAGTCGGCGACGAGCAGTACTTC.

The chain joins TRBV27 to TRBJ2-7; TRBD1 aligns across 7 bases. V lost 6 bases to trimming and J lost 9 bases; unmatched junction nucleotides: 8. CDR1 MNHEY and CDR2 SMNVEV come from the germline V gene (reference sequence). This CDR3 has 12 residues. The CDR3 is CASSGTVFRQYF. The CDR3 nucleotides read TGTGCCAGCAGCGGGACAGTCTTTAGGCAGTACTTC.

V gene TRBV2 combines with J gene TRBJ1-2, with D possibly matching TRBD1 (5 bases). Deletions cut 7 bases from V and 0 bases from J, with 9 bases between. Germline loops: CDR1 SNHLY, CDR2 FYNNEI. This CDR3 has 13 amino acids. The CDR3 is CASIRDSNYGYTF. The CDR3 bases are TGTGCCAGCATCAGGGATTCTAACTATGGCTACACCTTC.

DNA for the CDR3: TGTGCCAGCAGGGCGGGGGGGCGGACTGAAGCTTTCTTT. This gives the protein CASRAGGRTEAFF. The chain employs TRBV19 and TRBJ1-1; perhaps TRBD1 as D (6 bases). Trimming took off 9 bases at V and 5 bases at J, with 16 bases between the two ends. This CDR3 is 13 amino acids long. Germline values: CDR1 LNHDA, CDR2 SQIVND (reference sequence). The full variable domain, in which reference TRBV19 and TRBJ1-1 provide the parts outside the CDR3, is DGGITQSPKYLFRKEGQNVTLSCEQNLNHDAMYWYRQDPGQGLRLIYYSQIVNDFQKGDIAEGYSVSREKKESFPLTVTSAQKNPTAFYLCASRAGGRTEAFFGQGTRLTVV.

This chain links TRBV29-1 with TRBJ1-2; D is uncertain. Germline-derived CDR1 and CDR2 are SQVTM and ANQGSEA. The V end lost 2 bases, the J end lost 4 bases, and 8 bases lay between the germline ends. The CDR3 has 12 amino acids. CDR3 DNA: TGCAGCGTTGAATGGGAACCCTATGGCTACACCTTC. Translating gives CSVEWEPYGYTF.

The chain couples TRBV11-2 to TRBJ2-1, with 11 bases fitting TRBD2. The CDR3 consists of 17 residues. With 0 bases clipped from V and 4 bases from J, the junction kept 5 bases outside the gene matches. Germline V gives CDR1 SGHAT, CDR2 FQNNGV. The CDR3 sequence: CASSLDLGLADYNEQFF. As DNA, the CDR3 is TGTGCCAGCAGCTTAGATCTGGGACTAGCGGATTACAATGAGCAGTTCTTC.

This sequence joins TRBV18 and TRBJ2-3; either TRBD1 or TRBD2 may fit D (5 bases each). The CDR3 runs 14 residues. Germline CDR1 KGHSH, CDR2 LQKENI. V was pared by 8 bases and J by 2 bases, with 14 bases between. This chain's CDR3 is CASRGSGTTDTQYF. The CDR3 DNA sequence: TGTGCCAGCCGCGGTTCGGGGACCACAGATACGCAGTATTTT.

J is TRBJ1-1 and V is TRBV7-2; perhaps TRBD1 as D (5 bases). CDR3 length equals 13 residues. The V gene lost 8 bases and the J gene lost 4 bases, with 14 bases spanning the gap. Germline V gene lookup returns CDR1 SGHTA and CDR2 FQGNSA. CDR3 amino acids: CASEANRGTEAFF. CDR3 DNA sequence: TGTGCCAGCGAGGCGAATAGGGGCACTGAAGCTTTCTTT.

The CDR3 region has the DNA TGTGCCAGCAGCTTGCCAATGAACACTGAAGCTTTCTTT. Translated: CASSLPMNTEAFF. The chain uses TRBV5-5 and TRBJ1-1; D is undetermined. Looked up from germline, CDR1 is SGHKS and CDR2 is YYEKEE (reference sequence). The germline V and J ends were trimmed by 1 base and 0 bases, with 4 bases remaining between them. The CDR3 has 13 amino acids.

The J gene is TRBJ1-5, the V gene TRBV28; D uncertain. V dropped 1 base and J dropped 7 bases, with 17 bases sitting between them. The CDR3 totals 16 residues. Germline V gene data show CDR1 as MDHEN and CDR2 as SYDVKM. This CDR3 is CASSLSVGVSRQPQHF. The CDR3 bases are TGTGCCAGCAGTTTATCGGTGGGAGTTTCAAGACAGCCCCAGCATTTT.

This chain connects TRBV27 to TRBJ1-2; D gene ambiguous. The germline gives CDR1 MNHEY, CDR2 SMNVEV (reference sequence). This CDR3 is 15 amino acids long. Between the trimmed V and J ends, which lost 2 bases and 6 bases, there was a span of 16 bases. In DNA, the CDR3 is TGTGCCAGCAGTTTAGCCCCCCCGGGCATTGATGGCTACACCTTC. As protein: CASSLAPPGIDGYTF.

The rearrangement links TRBV7-2 to TRBJ2-3, with no clear D. CDR3 length: 14 residues. CDR1 and CDR2 from the germline V gene are SGHTA and FQGNSA. The germline V and J ends were trimmed by 3 bases and 2 bases, with 9 bases remaining between them. Written as DNA, the CDR3 is TGTGCCAGCAGCTTTCTAGAATACACAGATACGCAGTATTTT. Translated, it gives CASSFLEYTDTQYF.

J is TRBJ1-6 and V is TRBV12-5, with TRBD1 as a possible D gene (5 bases). Germline CDR1 reads LGHNT; CDR2 reads FRNRAP. Trimming pared 0 bases from V and 8 bases from J, leaving 14 bases between. CDR3 size: 16 residues. The CDR3: CASGLVQGGVDSPLHF. The CDR3 DNA follows: TGTGCTAGTGGTTTGGTGCAGGGTGGCGTCGATTCACCCCTCCACTTT.

The chain couples TRBV28 to TRBJ2-7; the D is unclear. Germline V gene lookup returns CDR1 MDHEN and CDR2 SYDVKM. This CDR3 region has 11 residues. Trimming shortened V by 8 bases and J by 3 bases, and 8 bases separated the two germline ends. CDR3: CASEQSYEQYF. In nucleotides, the CDR3 is TGTGCCAGCGAACAGAGCTACGAGCAGTACTTC.

This clone was recorded only once. The chain recombines TRBV15 with TRBJ1-2; the D gene is possibly TRBD1 (5 bases). Trimming removed 0 bases from V and 4 bases from J, with 9 bases in between. The CDR3 consists of 14 residues. Germline V CDR1 and CDR2: LNHNV, YYDKDF (reference sequence). This chain's CDR3 is CATSREQVGYGYTF. The CDR3 region has the DNA TGTGCCACCAGCAGAGAACAGGTCGGCTATGGCTACACCTTC.

The chain recombines TRBV27 with TRBJ2-3, with D possibly TRBD2 on 6 matching bases. The V end was cut by 3 bases, the J end by 4 bases, with 14 bases between. The CDR3 length is 15 residues. Per the germline V gene, CDR1 is MNHEY and CDR2 is SMNVEV (reference sequence). The CDR3 DNA reads TGTGCCAGCAGTTTCCGGGGGAGCGGGTCAGATACGCAGTATTTT. Encoded protein: CASSFRGSGSDTQYF.

This clone has just one count. The V gene is TRBV9, the J gene TRBJ2-5, with D perhaps matching TRBD1 (6 bases). There are 14 residues in the CDR3. Germline CDR1 is SGDLS and CDR2 is YYNGEE. V dropped 3 bases and J dropped 2 bases, with 11 bases sitting between them. CDR3 in DNA: TGTGCCAGCAGCGGACACAGGGTGCAAGAGACCCAGTACTTC. Amino acids: CASSGHRVQETQYF.

The gene calls are TRBV7-2 and TRBJ2-3; maybe TRBD2 (5 bases). V was shortened by 4 bases and J by 2 bases, with 13 bases between the two germline ends. The CDR3 length is 15 residues. Per germline, CDR1 SGHTA and CDR2 FQGNSA. The CDR3, as DNA: TGTGCCAGCAGCTCGCGGGCTAGCTACACAGATACGCAGTATTTT. This gives the protein CASSSRASYTDTQYF.

This clone was counted once. V usage is TRBV5-4 and J usage is TRBJ1-1, with D maybe TRBD1 (6 bases). V dropped 4 bases and J dropped 2 bases, with 18 bases sitting between them. This CDR3 region has 16 residues. The V gene's germline CDR1 is SGHNT and CDR2 YYREEE (reference sequence). CDR3 DNA sequence: TGTGCCAGCAGCCCCAGTATGGACAGTAGTAACACTGAAGCTTTCTTT. This gives the protein CASSPSMDSSNTEAFF. Drawing the rest from reference TRBV5-4 and TRBJ1-1, the complete variable domain is ETGVTQSPTHLIKTRGQQVTLRCSSQSGHNTVSWYQQALGQGPQFIFQYYREEENGRGNFPPRFSGLQFPNYSSELNVNALELDDSALYLCASSPSMDSSNTEAFFGQGTRLTVV.

This sequence joins TRBV5-1 and TRBJ2-1; no firm D call. Germline V gives CDR1 SGHRS, CDR2 YFSETQ. The CDR3 loop spans 14 amino acids. Trimming removed 7 bases from V and 7 bases from J, with 18 bases in between. For the CDR3, the DNA is TGCGCCAGCCAGGCGAGGAACGAACGAAATGAGCAGTTCTTC. Its translation is CASQARNERNEQFF. Complete variable domain (other parts from reference TRBV5-1 and TRBJ2-1): KAGVTQTPRYLIKTRGQQVTLSCSPISGHRSVSWYQQTPGQGLQFLFEYFSETQRNKGNFPGRFSGRQFSNSRSEMNVSTLELGDSALYLCASQARNERNEQFFGPGTRLTVL.

The chain combines TRBV7-9 with TRBJ1-4; no reliable D call. The CDR3 length is 16 residues. In germline, CDR1 is SEHNR, CDR2 FQNEAQ (reference sequence). Trimming left V 0 bases short and J 5 bases short, with 13 bases between. CDR3 in amino acids: CASSLAVRVSNEKLFF. For the CDR3, the DNA is TGTGCCAGCAGCTTAGCAGTACGGGTTTCGAATGAAAAACTGTTTTTT. The entire variable domain, with the rest obtained from reference TRBV7-9 and TRBJ1-4, is as follows: DTGVSQNPRHKITKRGQNVTFRCDPISEHNRLYWYRQTLGQGPEFLTYFQNEAQLEKSRLLSDRFSAERPKGSFSTLEIQRTEQGDSAMYLCASSLAVRVSNEKLFFGSGTQLSVL.

The chain has TRBV19 and TRBJ1-4, with TRBD1 matching over 9 bases. Germline V gene lookup returns CDR1 LNHDA and CDR2 SQIVND (reference sequence). J gave up 7 bases and V 5 bases, and 11 bases lay outside the gene matches. The length of the CDR3 is 16 residues. This CDR3 is CASSWTGEVGGEKLFF. The DNA of the CDR3 is TGTGCCAGTAGTTGGACAGGGGAGGTGGGAGGTGAAAAACTGTTTTTT.

This chain joins TRBV19 and TRBJ1-5; 7 nucleotides line up with TRBD1. CDR1 and CDR2 (germline): LNHDA, SQIVND (reference sequence). J lost 7 bases, V lost 5 bases, and 11 bases had no gene match. This CDR3 has 15 residues. CDR3 sequence: CASSPIPGGPQPQHF. The CDR3 region has the DNA TGTGCCAGTAGTCCTATTCCAGGGGGGCCGCAGCCCCAGCATTTT.

The chain is built from TRBV7-9 and TRBJ1-5, with 11 bases that match TRBD1. The V and J ends lost 4 bases and 4 bases, in that order; junction bases with no gene match: 3. Looked up from germline, CDR1 is SEHNR and CDR2 is FQNEAQ (reference sequence). The CDR3 is made up of 15 amino acids. The chain's CDR3 is CASSSGTGGNQPQHF. The CDR3 region has the DNA TGTGCCAGCAGCTCCGGGACAGGGGGAAATCAGCCCCAGCATTTT. The complete variable domain, with remaining parts taken from reference TRBV7-9 and TRBJ1-5, reads DTGVSQNPRHKITKRGQNVTFRCDPISEHNRLYWYRQTLGQGPEFLTYFQNEAQLEKSRLLSDRFSAERPKGSFSTLEIQRTEQGDSAMYLCASSSGTGGNQPQHFGDGTRLSIL.

The count of this clone is one. This chain connects TRBV28 to TRBJ1-4; D might be TRBD1 (6 bases). Deletions cut 5 bases from V and 4 bases from J, with 11 bases between. Looked up from germline, CDR1 is MDHEN and CDR2 is SYDVKM. The CDR3 covers 14 residues. CDR3 nucleotide sequence: TGTGCCAGCAGTGAGACAGGCTATAATGAAAAACTGTTTTTT. It encodes CASSETGYNEKLFF. Complete variable domain (other parts from reference TRBV28 and TRBJ1-4): DVKVTQSSRYLVKRTGEKVFLECVQDMDHENMFWYRQDPGLGLRLIYFSYDVKMKEKGDIPEGYSVSREKKERFSLILESASTNQTSMYLCASSETGYNEKLFFGSGTQLSVL.